The clone carrying this TCR beta chain was seen a single time. This entry is derived from a study of technical replicates of blood from a few donors. Trimming took 2 bases from V and 0 from J, leaving 2 bases between them. The CDR3 runs to 14 residues. Looked up from germline, CDR1 is MNHEY and CDR2 is SMNVEV (reference sequence). Some clones are missing from TCRdb's copy, which holds only in-frame ones; the method was immunoSEQ multiplex PCR. The data hold roughly 100,000 clones, with approximately 95% observed a single time. The clonotype was recovered from a human donor in good health. Material for sequencing was T cells isolated from PBMCs. V is TRBV27 and J is TRBJ2-6; D unclear. CDR3 region: CASSLHSGANVLTF. In DNA form, the CDR3 reads TGTGCCAGCAGTTTACACTCTGGGGCCAACGTCCTGACTTTC.